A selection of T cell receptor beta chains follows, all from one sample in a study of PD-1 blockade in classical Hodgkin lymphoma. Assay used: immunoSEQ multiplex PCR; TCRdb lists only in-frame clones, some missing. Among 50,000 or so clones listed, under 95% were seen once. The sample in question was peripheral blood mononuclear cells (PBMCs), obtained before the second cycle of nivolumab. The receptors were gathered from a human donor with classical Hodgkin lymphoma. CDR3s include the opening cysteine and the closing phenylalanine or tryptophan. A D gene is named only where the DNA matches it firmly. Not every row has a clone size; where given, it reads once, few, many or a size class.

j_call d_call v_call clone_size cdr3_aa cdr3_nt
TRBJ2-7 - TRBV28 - CASSFVAYHEQYF TGTGCCAGCAGTTTTGTCGCCTACCACGAGCAGTACTTC
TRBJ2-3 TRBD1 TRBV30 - CAWSVADRVVDTQYF TGTGCCTGGAGTGTAGCGGACAGGGTGGTAGATACGCAGTATTTT
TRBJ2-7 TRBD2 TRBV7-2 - CASSSQAGLAGAYEQYF TGTGCCAGCAGCTCACAAGCCGGACTAGCGGGCGCCTACGAGCAGTACTTC
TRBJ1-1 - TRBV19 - CASHPRHSNTEAFF TGTGCCAGCCATCCCCGACACTCGAACACTGAAGCTTTCTTT
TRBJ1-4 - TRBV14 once CASSQVQGTTNEKLFF TGTGCCAGCAGCCAAGTCCAGGGTACAACTAATGAAAAACTGTTTTTT
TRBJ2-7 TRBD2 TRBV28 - CASSLLSYAGGNYEQYF TGTGCCAGCAGTTTACTTTCATACGCGGGGGGGAATTACGAGCAGTACTTC
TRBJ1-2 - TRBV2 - CASSESRQGGGYTF TGTGCCAGCAGTGAATCCCGCCAGGGTGGTGGCTACACCTTC
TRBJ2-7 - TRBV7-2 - CASSGDPTGEGLIYEQYF TGTGCCAGCAGCGGCGACCCGACAGGGGAGGGGTTAATCTACGAGCAGTACTTC
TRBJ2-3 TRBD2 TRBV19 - CASSTGSGLADTQYF TGTGCCAGTAGTACCGGATCGGGACTAGCAGATACGCAGTATTTT
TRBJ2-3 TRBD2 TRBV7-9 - CASSLLWGGGSTDTQYF TGTGCCAGCAGCTTGTTATGGGGCGGGGGGAGCACAGATACGCAGTATTTT
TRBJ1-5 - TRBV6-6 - CASSYSTGPRPQHF TGTGCCAGCAGTTACTCGACGGGGCCTCGGCCCCAGCATTTT
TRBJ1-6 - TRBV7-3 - CASSLRARDSPLHF TGTGCCAGCAGCTTAAGGGCCAGAGATTCACCCCTCCACTTT
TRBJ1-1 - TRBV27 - CASRGRPGDMNTEAFF TGTGCCAGCAGGGGTCGGCCAGGAGATATGAACACTGAAGCTTTCTTT
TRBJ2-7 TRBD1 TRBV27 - CASSLWGRQGGEQYF TGTGCCAGCAGTTTATGGGGCAGACAGGGCGGCGAGCAGTACTTC
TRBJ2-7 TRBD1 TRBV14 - CASSQGLLGQTTYEQYF TGTGCCAGCAGCCAAGGTTTATTGGGACAGACTACCTACGAGCAGTACTTC
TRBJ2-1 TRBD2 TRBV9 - CASSVEAGGYNEQFF TGTGCCAGCAGCGTGGAAGCGGGGGGCTACAATGAGCAGTTCTTC
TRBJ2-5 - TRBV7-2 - CASSLALLQETQYF TGTGCCAGCAGCTTAGCCCTACTCCAAGAGACCCAGTACTTC
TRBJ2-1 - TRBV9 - CASSPWGASNEQFF TGTGCCAGCAGCCCCTGGGGGGCCTCCAATGAGCAGTTCTTC
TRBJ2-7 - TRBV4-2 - CAGSSAVINGEQYF TGTGCCGGCAGCTCAGCGGTAATAAATGGGGAGCAGTACTTC
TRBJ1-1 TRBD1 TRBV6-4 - CASRATHLRDRGQGGTEAFF TGTGCCAGCAGAGCCACCCACCTCCGGGACAGGGGACAAGGGGGCACTGAAGCTTTCTTT
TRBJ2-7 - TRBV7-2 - CASSLAGLSYEQYF TGTGCCAGCAGCTTAGCTGGTCTTTCCTACGAGCAGTACTTC
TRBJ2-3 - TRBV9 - CASSVVGTTLVGFMDTQYF TGTGCCAGCAGCGTAGTCGGAACCACCTTAGTGGGATTCATGGATACGCAGTATTTT
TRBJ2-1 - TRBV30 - CTGESYNEQFF TGTACGGGTGAATCCTACAATGAGCAGTTCTTC
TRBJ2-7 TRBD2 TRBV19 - CASSIASGSLEQYF TGTGCCAGTAGTATTGCTAGCGGGAGTCTCGAGCAGTACTTC
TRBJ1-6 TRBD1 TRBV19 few CARTGTDNSPLHF TGTGCCAGGACCGGGACAGATAATTCACCCCTCCACTTT
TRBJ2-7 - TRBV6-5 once CASSYSGGSYEQYF TGTGCCAGCAGTTACTCGGGCGGCTCCTACGAGCAGTACTTC
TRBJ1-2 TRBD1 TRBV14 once CASSLTGPFGYTF TGTGCCAGCAGCCTGACAGGGCCTTTTGGCTACACCTTC
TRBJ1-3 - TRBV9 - CASSASRGSSGNTIYF TGTGCCAGCAGCGCCTCCCGGGGCAGCTCTGGAAACACCATATATTTT
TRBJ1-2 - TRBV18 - CASSLHFYGYTF TGTGCCAGCTCCCTTCACTTTTATGGCTACACCTTC
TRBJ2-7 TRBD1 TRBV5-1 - CASSLESGQYHEQYF TGCGCCAGCAGCTTGGAGTCGGGACAGTACCACGAGCAGTACTTC
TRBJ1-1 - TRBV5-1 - CASSLQDHTSGTEAFF TGCGCCAGCAGCTTACAGGACCATACATCGGGGACTGAAGCTTTCTTT
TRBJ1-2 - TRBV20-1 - CSAQGGYGYTF TGCAGTGCTCAGGGTGGCTATGGCTACACCTTC
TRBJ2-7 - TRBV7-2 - CASSSRTKSYEQYF TGTGCCAGCAGCTCCAGGACAAAGTCCTACGAGCAGTACTTC
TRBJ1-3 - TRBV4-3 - CASSQSHFSGNTIYF TGCGCCAGCAGCCAATCCCATTTCTCTGGAAACACCATATATTTT
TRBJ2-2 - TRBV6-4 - CASSVSGNTGELFF TGTGCCAGCAGTGTGAGCGGAAACACCGGGGAGCTGTTTTTT
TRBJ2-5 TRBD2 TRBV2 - CASSEIGAGVEETQYF TGTGCCAGCAGTGAAATCGGAGCGGGAGTCGAAGAGACCCAGTACTTC
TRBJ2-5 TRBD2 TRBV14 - CASSQKTSGRAVREETQYF TGTGCCAGCAGCCAAAAAACTAGCGGGAGGGCCGTCAGGGAAGAGACCCAGTACTTC
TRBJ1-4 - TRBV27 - CASSWGTGLNEKLFF TGTGCCAGCAGTTGGGGAACAGGCCTTAATGAAAAACTGTTTTTT
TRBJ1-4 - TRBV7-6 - CASSLGPSREKLFF TGTGCCAGCAGCTTAGGACCATCAAGGGAAAAACTGTTTTTT
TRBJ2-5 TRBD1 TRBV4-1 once CASSRLETGSETQYF TGCGCCAGCAGCCGCCTCGAGACAGGGTCAGAGACCCAGTACTTC